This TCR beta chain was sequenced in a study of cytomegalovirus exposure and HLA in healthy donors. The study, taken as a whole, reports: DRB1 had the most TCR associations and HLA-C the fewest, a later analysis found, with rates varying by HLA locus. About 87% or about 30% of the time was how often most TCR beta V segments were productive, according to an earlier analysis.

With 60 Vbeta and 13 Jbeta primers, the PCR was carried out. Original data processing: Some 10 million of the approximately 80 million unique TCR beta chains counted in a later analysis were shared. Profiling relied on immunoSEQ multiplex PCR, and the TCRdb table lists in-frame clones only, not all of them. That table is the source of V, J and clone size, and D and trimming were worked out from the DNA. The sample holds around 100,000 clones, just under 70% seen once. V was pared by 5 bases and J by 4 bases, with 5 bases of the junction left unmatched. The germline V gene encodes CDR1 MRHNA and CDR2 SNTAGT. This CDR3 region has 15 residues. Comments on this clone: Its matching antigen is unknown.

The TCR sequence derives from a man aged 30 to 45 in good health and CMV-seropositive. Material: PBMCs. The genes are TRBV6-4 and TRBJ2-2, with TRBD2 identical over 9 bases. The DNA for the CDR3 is TGTGCCAGCAGTACGCTAGCGGGAAGCACCGGGGAGCTGTTTTTT. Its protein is CASSTLAGSTGELFF.